These T cell receptor beta chains were read from a single sample in a study of blood T cells in healthy people across ages. TCRdb reanalysed the 5' RACE reads using MiXCR and keeps one entry per CDR3 protein. This table holds hundreds of thousands of distinct CDR3 sequences, 58% found once. Sequencing input: blood. These receptors all stem from a man aged 25-40 years in good health. Each CDR3 is given with its conserved first and last residue. Fields, in order: J gene, V gene, D gene, CDR3 length, clone size, CDR3 DNA, CDR3 protein. The D gene is left open where the match is weak. Clone size is shown for a subset of rows, as once, few, many or a class of expanded clone.

J gene: TRBJ2-4
V gene: TRBV28
D gene: NA
CDR3 length: 17
clone size: few
CDR3 DNA: TGTGCCAGCAGTTTATGGGAACGTCGCCCAGCCAAAAACATTCAGTACTTC
CDR3 protein: CASSLWERRPAKNIQYF

J gene: TRBJ2-5
V gene: TRBV5-1
D gene: NA
CDR3 length: 14
clone size: NA
CDR3 DNA: TGCGCCAGCAGCTTGGGTGTCGTTGGGAATGAGCAGTACTTC
CDR3 protein: CASSLGVVGNEQYF

J gene: TRBJ1-2
V gene: TRBV5-8
D gene: TRBD1
CDR3 length: 15
clone size: few
CDR3 DNA: TGTGCCAGCAGCTTGAGGGGGGGACAGAGTTATGGCTACACCTTC
CDR3 protein: CASSLRGGQSYGYTF

J gene: TRBJ2-1
V gene: TRBV9
D gene: NA
CDR3 length: 16
clone size: NA
CDR3 DNA: TGTGCCAGCAGCGTAGTATTAGGGGGCTCCTACAATGAGCAGTTCTTC
CDR3 protein: CASSVVLGGSYNEQFF

J gene: TRBJ1-4
V gene: TRBV7-9
D gene: NA
CDR3 length: 14
clone size: NA
CDR3 DNA: TGTGCCAGCAGCCGCGAGACGGGGAGTGAAAAACTGTTTTTT
CDR3 protein: CASSRETGSEKLFF

J gene: TRBJ2-7
V gene: TRBV12-3/TRBV12-4
D gene: TRBD2
CDR3 length: 18
clone size: NA
CDR3 DNA: TGTGCCAGCAGTCCCCCCCCCCGGGCTAGCGGGTTCAACTACGAGCAGTACTTC
CDR3 protein: CASSPPPRASGFNYEQYF

J gene: TRBJ1-5
V gene: TRBV10-3
D gene: NA
CDR3 length: 14
clone size: few
CDR3 DNA: TGTGCCATCAGTGAGTCGTCGGACAATCAGCCCCAGCATTTT
CDR3 protein: CAISESSDNQPQHF

J gene: TRBJ2-7
V gene: TRBV6-1
D gene: NA
CDR3 length: 16
clone size: NA
CDR3 DNA: TGTGCCAGCAGTGAAACGGCTGGCAGGGAGGTTGTTGAGCAGTACTTC
CDR3 protein: CASSETAGREVVEQYF

J gene: TRBJ2-1
V gene: TRBV3-1
D gene: NA
CDR3 length: 16
clone size: NA
CDR3 DNA: TGTGCCAGCAGCCCCAACCCTCCACCGCGAAGGAATGAGCAGTTCTTC
CDR3 protein: CASSPNPPPRRNEQFF

J gene: TRBJ2-2
V gene: TRBV19
D gene: NA
CDR3 length: 14
clone size: NA
CDR3 DNA: TGTGCCAGTAGTAGACTGGCGAACACCGGGGAGCTGTTTTTT
CDR3 protein: CASSRLANTGELFF

J gene: TRBJ2-5
V gene: TRBV11-2
D gene: NA
CDR3 length: 15
clone size: NA
CDR3 DNA: TGTGCCAGCAGGCTATTGCGGGCAGCTCAAGAGACCCAGTACTTC
CDR3 protein: CASRLLRAAQETQYF

J gene: TRBJ2-7
V gene: TRBV29-1
D gene: TRBD1
CDR3 length: 15
clone size: NA
CDR3 DNA: TGCAGCGCCCGGACAGGGGGTGCGTCGGGAAACGAGCAGTACTTC
CDR3 protein: CSARTGGASGNEQYF

J gene: TRBJ2-7
V gene: TRBV14
D gene: TRBD1
CDR3 length: 13
clone size: NA
CDR3 DNA: TGTGCCAGCAGGGCGACAGGGGAACGCGAGCAGTACTTC
CDR3 protein: CASRATGEREQYF

J gene: TRBJ2-5
V gene: TRBV7-2
D gene: NA
CDR3 length: 13
clone size: few
CDR3 DNA: TGTGCCAGCAGCTTAATTAGGGAGGAGACCCAGTACTTC
CDR3 protein: CASSLIREETQYF

J gene: TRBJ2-5
V gene: TRBV12-3/TRBV12-4
D gene: NA
CDR3 length: 14
clone size: NA
CDR3 DNA: TGTGCCAGCAGTTTTACGACAGATGTGGGGGAGCAGTACTTC
CDR3 protein: CASSFTTDVGEQYF

J gene: TRBJ1-2
V gene: TRBV7-9
D gene: NA
CDR3 length: 12
clone size: NA
CDR3 DNA: TGTGCCAGCAATGACAGGAGCTATGGCTACACCTTC
CDR3 protein: CASNDRSYGYTF

J gene: TRBJ1-2
V gene: TRBV5-5
D gene: NA
CDR3 length: 14
clone size: few
CDR3 DNA: TGTGCCAGCAGCTTCACTCACACCTCCTATGGCTACACCTTC
CDR3 protein: CASSFTHTSYGYTF